Listed below are T cell receptor beta chains from one sample, sequenced in a study of T cell responses to AZD1222 COVID-19 vaccine. Clones were read by immunoSEQ multiplex PCR, and TCRdb kept only the in-frame ones, dropping some. The sample comprises 100,000 to 150,000 clones, about 92% of which are singletons, and about 4.4% rests with the top ten. Sequencing was performed on peripheral blood, taken on day 0 of MenACWY control vaccination. The receptors stem from an adult in good health. Each CDR3 is given with its conserved first and last residue. Each record gives: D gene, J gene, V gene, clone size, CDR3 DNA, CDR3 protein. A D gene is named only where the DNA matches it firmly. Expanded clones get a size class; other rows say once, few or many, or leave the size out.

TRBD1,TRBJ1-2,TRBV28,-,TGTGCCAGCAGTTTATTAGGGGGCGCTAACTATGGCTACACCTTC,CASSLLGGANYGYTF
TRBD2,TRBJ2-7,TRBV28,-,TGTGCCAGCAGTTTACTCGTGGCTAGCGGGAGCTACGAGCAGTACTTC,CASSLLVASGSYEQYF
TRBD2,TRBJ2-1,TRBV7-3,-,TGTGCCAGCAGCCCAGCGGGAGATGGGTACAATGAGCAGTTCTTC,CASSPAGDGYNEQFF
TRBD2,TRBJ2-3,TRBV30,-,TGTGCCTGGAAAGCTAGCGGGAGTGGGGATACGCAGTATTTT,CAWKASGSGDTQYF
TRBD1,TRBJ2-3,TRBV7-8,once,TGTGCCAGCAGCTTAGGGGACAGGGGGAGCCTAGATACGCAGTATTTT,CASSLGDRGSLDTQYF
-,TRBJ1-1,TRBV7-9,-,TGTGCCAGCAGCCTCATATCTCGGGAAAACACTGAAGCTTTCTTT,CASSLISRENTEAFF
-,TRBJ1-5,TRBV4-2,-,TGTGCCAGCAGCCAAGATGGAGCCGGGTGGGGCAATCAGCCCCAGCATTTT,CASSQDGAGWGNQPQHF
-,TRBJ2-2,TRBV11-2,-,TGTGCCAGCAACCTCCGGGGGGCAGGGAACACCGGGGAGCTGTTTTTT,CASNLRGAGNTGELFF
-,TRBJ1-2,TRBV6-2/TRBV6-3,-,TGTGCCAGCAGTGCAGCTAACTATGGCTACACCTTC,CASSAANYGYTF
-,TRBJ1-1,TRBV19,-,TGTGCCAGTAGTAAGGGCCACACTGAAGCTTTCTTT,CASSKGHTEAFF
-,TRBJ2-7,TRBV28,-,TGTGCCAGCACCAGCCCTCTAAGGTATCAATACGAGCAGTACTTC,CASTSPLRYQYEQYF
TRBD1,TRBJ1-2,TRBV6-1,-,TGTGCCAGCAGTGAAGAAGCCGTCCGGGACAGGGATTTCGGCTACACCTTC,CASSEEAVRDRDFGYTF
-,TRBJ1-4,TRBV18,-,TGTGCCAGCTCACCAAGCAAGGAAAAACTGTTTTTT,CASSPSKEKLFF
-,TRBJ2-7,TRBV10-3,-,TGTGCCATCACCCCGGGACCCGACTCCTACGAGCAGTACTTC,CAITPGPDSYEQYF
-,TRBJ1-1,TRBV20-1,-,TGCAGTGCTAGTGGATACAGGTCGGGGAGCACTGAAGCTTTCTTT,CSASGYRSGSTEAFF
TRBD1,TRBJ2-1,TRBV6-5,-,TGTGCCAGCAGTTTAAGCCCGGGACAGCGCTACAATGAGCAGTTCTTC,CASSLSPGQRYNEQFF
-,TRBJ2-1,TRBV11-2,-,TGTGCCAGCAGCTTAGAACGGTATGAGCAGTTCTTC,CASSLERYEQFF
TRBD1,TRBJ1-6,TRBV7-9,-,TGTGCCAGCAGCTCCGACAGGGGGCTTAATAATTCACCCCTCCACTTT,CASSSDRGLNNSPLHF
TRBD1,TRBJ1-5,TRBV28,-,TGTGCCAGCAGTAGGACAGGCAGCAATCAGCCCCAGCATTTT,CASSRTGSNQPQHF
-,TRBJ1-1,TRBV5-1,-,TGCGCCAGCAGCGGGGGAGTGAACACTGAAGCTTTCTTT,CASSGGVNTEAFF
-,TRBJ1-1,TRBV7-9,-,TGTGCCAGCAGCTTAGGCCAGAGCACTGAAGCTTTCTTT,CASSLGQSTEAFF
TRBD1,TRBJ2-2,TRBV5-1,-,TGCGCCAGCAGCCCTTCAGGGGGCGACACCGGGGAGCTGTTTTTT,CASSPSGGDTGELFF
TRBD1,TRBJ2-1,TRBV6-1,once,TGTGCCAGCAGTGAACACAGGGGGCGGAACAATGAGCAGTTCTTC,CASSEHRGRNNEQFF
-,TRBJ2-1,TRBV6-2/TRBV6-3,-,TGTGCCAGCAGTTACGAGTCAGGGTGGCATGAGCAGTTCTTC,CASSYESGWHEQFF
-,TRBJ1-2,TRBV4-2,-,TGTGCCAGCAGCCGGATGGGCGATGGCTACACCTTC,CASSRMGDGYTF
TRBD1,TRBJ2-5,TRBV19,-,TGTGCCAGTAGTCCGAGAGAGGGGGCTGGGACCCAGTACTTC,CASSPREGAGTQYF
-,TRBJ2-1,TRBV10-3,-,TGTGCCATCAGTGGGGAGTCGAGCAATGAGCAGTTCTTC,CAISGESSNEQFF
TRBD2,TRBJ2-7,TRBV6-2/TRBV6-3,-,TGTGCCAGCAGTTCCTGGCGGGAGGGGGCCTACGAGCAGTACTTC,CASSSWREGAYEQYF
TRBD1,TRBJ1-1,TRBV28,-,TGTGCCAGCAGTGTTGGGTCCCGGGACAGGGTTGAAGCTTTCTTT,CASSVGSRDRVEAFF
TRBD2,TRBJ2-7,TRBV5-4,-,TGTGCCAGCAGTACGGGACTAGCGGGAGACGAGCAGTACTTC,CASSTGLAGDEQYF
-,TRBJ2-7,TRBV2,-,TGTGCCAGCAGTGCTCCCCGGGACTGGGGCCCCGAGCAGTACTTC,CASSAPRDWGPEQYF
-,TRBJ1-2,TRBV24-1,-,TGTGCCACCAGTGGAGGGTGGGGAGATGGCTACACCTTC,CATSGGWGDGYTF
-,TRBJ2-7,TRBV18,-,TGTGCCAGCTCACCTGCTATTCCCCGCGAGCAGTACTTC,CASSPAIPREQYF
-,TRBJ2-3,TRBV6-5,-,TGTGCCAGCAGTTACTCAGGCGCAGGGACAGATACGCAGTATTTT,CASSYSGAGTDTQYF
-,TRBJ1-6,TRBV18,-,TGTGCCAGCTCACCGGATATGGTGGATAATTCACCCCTCCACTTT,CASSPDMVDNSPLHF
TRBD2,TRBJ2-3,TRBV4-3,-,TGCGCCAGCAGCCAAGATGCGTTTGGACTAGCGGGGGGATCAGATACGCAGTATTTT,CASSQDAFGLAGGSDTQYF
-,TRBJ2-3,TRBV27,few,TGTGCCAGCAGTATCGGGACAACTAGCACAGATACGCAGTATTTT,CASSIGTTSTDTQYF
-,TRBJ2-1,TRBV12-3/TRBV12-4,few,TGTGCCAGCAAGGAGGGAAATGAGCAGTTCTTC,CASKEGNEQFF
TRBD1,TRBJ2-3,TRBV5-5,-,TGTGCCAGCAGCTTACAGGGGGCTCCTAGCACAGATACGCAGTATTTT,CASSLQGAPSTDTQYF
TRBD1,TRBJ2-7,TRBV5-1,-,TGCGCCAGCAGCTTGGGGACCGGGACAGGGATTTTGCACGAGCAGTACTTC,CASSLGTGTGILHEQYF
TRBD2,TRBJ2-1,TRBV29-1,-,TGCAGCGTCGGACTAGCGGGGGGCCGCAGCTCCTACAATGAGCAGTTCTTC,CSVGLAGGRSSYNEQFF
-,TRBJ1-3,TRBV18,-,TGTGCCAGCTCCACACAGGGTGCCCTCGGAAACACCATATATTTT,CASSTQGALGNTIYF
TRBD1,TRBJ1-1,TRBV28,-,TGTGCCAGCGAGGGGGCTCAAGCCAACACTGAAGCTTTCTTT,CASEGAQANTEAFF
-,TRBJ1-1,TRBV6-1,-,TGTGCCAGCAGTGAATGGCTGCTGGCTTTCTTT,CASSEWLLAFF
-,TRBJ2-1,TRBV6-2/TRBV6-3,-,TGTGCCAGCAGTTCCCGCGGGGTCTCCTACAATGAGCAGTTCTTC,CASSSRGVSYNEQFF
-,TRBJ2-3,TRBV6-6,many,TGTGCCAGCACCTCCGGGGAAACAGATACGCAGTATTTT,CASTSGETDTQYF
-,TRBJ2-5,TRBV11-1,-,TGTGCCAGCAGCTCTTGGGGGGAGACCCAGTACTTC,CASSSWGETQYF
TRBD1,TRBJ2-2,TRBV27,-,TGTGCCAGCAGGCGGGACAGGGTGGACACCGGGGAGCTGTTTTTT,CASRRDRVDTGELFF
-,TRBJ1-4,TRBV5-1,-,TGCGCCAGCAGCCGGTCGAACCAGGGTTGGGATGAAAAACTGTTTTTT,CASSRSNQGWDEKLFF
TRBD2,TRBJ2-7,TRBV3-1/TRBV3-2,-,TGTGCCAGCAGCCAAGAGGCCCTAGCGGGAGGTGCCTACGAGCAGTACTTC,CASSQEALAGGAYEQYF
-,TRBJ1-2,TRBV18,few,TGTGCCAGCTCACGAATTAAGGGGCCCCAAGGAAGAACAAGTGGCTACACCTTC,CASSRIKGPQGRTSGYTF
TRBD1,TRBJ2-3,TRBV6-4,few,TGTGCCAGCAGTGAGGGGACAGGGGGTACAGATACGCAGTATTTT,CASSEGTGGTDTQYF